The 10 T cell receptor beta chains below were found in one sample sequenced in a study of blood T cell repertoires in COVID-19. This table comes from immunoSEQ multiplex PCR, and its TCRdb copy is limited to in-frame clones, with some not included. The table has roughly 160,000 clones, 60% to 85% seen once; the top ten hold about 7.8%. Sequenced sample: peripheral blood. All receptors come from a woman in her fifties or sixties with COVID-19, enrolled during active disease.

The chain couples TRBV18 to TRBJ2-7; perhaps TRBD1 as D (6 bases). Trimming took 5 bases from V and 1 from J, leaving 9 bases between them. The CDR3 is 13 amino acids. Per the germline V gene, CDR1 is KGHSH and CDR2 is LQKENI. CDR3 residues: CASSSTGSYEQYV. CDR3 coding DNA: TGTGCCAGCTCATCCACAGGGTCCTACGAGCAGTACGTC.

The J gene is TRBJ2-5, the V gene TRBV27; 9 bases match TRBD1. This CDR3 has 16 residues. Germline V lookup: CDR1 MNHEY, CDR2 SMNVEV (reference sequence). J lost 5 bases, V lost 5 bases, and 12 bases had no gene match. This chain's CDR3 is CASSESHRGRGETQYF. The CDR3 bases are TGTGCCAGCAGTGAGTCCCACAGGGGGCGCGGGGAGACCCAGTACTTC.

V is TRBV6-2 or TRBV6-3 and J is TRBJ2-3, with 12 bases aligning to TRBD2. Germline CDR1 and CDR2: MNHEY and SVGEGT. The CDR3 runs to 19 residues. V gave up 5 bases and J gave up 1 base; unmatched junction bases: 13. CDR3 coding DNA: TGTGCCAGCAGTGGAAGAAGGACTAGCGGGACTGCGGGCACAGATACGCAGTATTTT. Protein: CASSGRRTSGTAGTDTQYF.

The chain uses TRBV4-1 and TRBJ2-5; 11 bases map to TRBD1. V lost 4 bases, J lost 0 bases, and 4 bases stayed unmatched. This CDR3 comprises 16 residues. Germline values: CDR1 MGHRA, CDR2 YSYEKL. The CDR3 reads CASSRGTGGYQETQYF. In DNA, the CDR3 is TGCGCCAGCAGCCGCGGGACAGGGGGTTACCAAGAGACCCAGTACTTC.

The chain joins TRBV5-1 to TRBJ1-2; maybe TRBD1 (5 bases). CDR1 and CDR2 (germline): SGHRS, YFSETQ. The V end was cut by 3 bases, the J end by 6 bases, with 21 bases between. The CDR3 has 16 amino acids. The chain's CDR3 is CASSWGDGRKTDGYTF. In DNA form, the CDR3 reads TGCGCCAGCAGCTGGGGGGACGGCCGGAAAACGGATGGCTACACCTTC.

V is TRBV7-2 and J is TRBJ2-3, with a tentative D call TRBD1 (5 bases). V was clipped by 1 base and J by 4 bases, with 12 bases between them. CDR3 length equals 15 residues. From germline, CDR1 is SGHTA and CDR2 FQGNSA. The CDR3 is CASSLGQGGPDTQYF. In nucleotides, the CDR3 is TGTGCCAGCAGCTTAGGGCAGGGTGGCCCAGATACGCAGTATTTT.

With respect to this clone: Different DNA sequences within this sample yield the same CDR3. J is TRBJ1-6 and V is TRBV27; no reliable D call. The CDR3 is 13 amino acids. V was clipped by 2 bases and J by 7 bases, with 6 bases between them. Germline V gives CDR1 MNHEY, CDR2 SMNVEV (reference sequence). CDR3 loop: CASSLLGNSPLHF. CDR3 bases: TGTGCCAGCAGTTTACTCGGGAATTCACCCCTCCACTTT.

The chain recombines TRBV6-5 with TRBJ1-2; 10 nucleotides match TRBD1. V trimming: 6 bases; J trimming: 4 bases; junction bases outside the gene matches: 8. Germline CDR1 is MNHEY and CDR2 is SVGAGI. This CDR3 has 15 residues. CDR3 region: CASRDRGNQGYGYTF. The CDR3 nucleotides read TGTGCCAGCAGGGACAGGGGGAACCAAGGCTATGGCTACACCTTC.

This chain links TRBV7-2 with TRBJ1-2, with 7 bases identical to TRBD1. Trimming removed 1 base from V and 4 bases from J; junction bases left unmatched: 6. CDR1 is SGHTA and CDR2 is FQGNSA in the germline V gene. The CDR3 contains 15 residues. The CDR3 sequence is CASSLGTGGSYGYTF. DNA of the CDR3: TGTGCCAGCAGCTTAGGGACAGGTGGGTCCTATGGCTACACCTTC.

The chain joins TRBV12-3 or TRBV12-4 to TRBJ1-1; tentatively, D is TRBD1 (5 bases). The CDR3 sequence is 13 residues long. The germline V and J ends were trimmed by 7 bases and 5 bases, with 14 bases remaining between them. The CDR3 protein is CASTGGGWTEAFF. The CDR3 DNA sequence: TGTGCCAGCACCGGCGGGGGTTGGACTGAAGCTTTCTTT.